Below, 3 T cell receptor beta chains from the same sample are listed, as sequenced in a study of graft-versus-host responses after intestinal transplantation. No cognate antigen is known for these TCRs. Assay used: immunoSEQ multiplex PCR; TCRdb lists only in-frame clones, some missing. This sample has tens of thousands of clones, with about 95% found just once. The sample here was unstimulated CD8+ T cells sorted from spleen or lymph node cells, taken before transplant. The receptors come from a human donor who was the organ donor for an intestinal transplant.

The genes are TRBV7-3 and TRBJ2-3; no clear D gene. V was shortened by 4 bases and J by 1 base, with 12 bases between the two germline ends. This CDR3 contains 15 residues. Germline V lookup: CDR1 SGHTA, CDR2 FQGTGA. CDR3 nucleotides: TGTGCCAGCAGCTCCGGAACTGCCCGCACAGATACGCAGTATTTT. It is translated as CASSSGTARTDTQYF.

The rearrangement joins TRBV28 to TRBJ1-5, with D possibly being TRBD1 (5 bases). In germline, CDR1 is MDHEN, CDR2 SYDVKM. With 2 bases removed from V and 2 bases from J, the gap between germline ends came to 22 bases. This CDR3 spans 19 amino acids. Written as DNA, the CDR3 is TGTGCCAGCAGTTTAAAGGAAATGGGGGTCTGGATAGGCAATCAGCCCCAGCATTTT. This gives the protein CASSLKEMGVWIGNQPQHF.

This chain connects TRBV7-3 to TRBJ2-5; D remains ambiguous. Judging by the DNA end, TRBJ2-7 fits better; the J call may be wrong. CDR3 size: 14 residues. The germline CDR1 and CDR2 sequences are SGHTA and FQGTGA. The CDR3 sequence: CASSSNGPEYEQYF. DNA for the CDR3: TGTGCCAGCAGCTCCAATGGGCCCGAGTACGAGCAGTACTTC.